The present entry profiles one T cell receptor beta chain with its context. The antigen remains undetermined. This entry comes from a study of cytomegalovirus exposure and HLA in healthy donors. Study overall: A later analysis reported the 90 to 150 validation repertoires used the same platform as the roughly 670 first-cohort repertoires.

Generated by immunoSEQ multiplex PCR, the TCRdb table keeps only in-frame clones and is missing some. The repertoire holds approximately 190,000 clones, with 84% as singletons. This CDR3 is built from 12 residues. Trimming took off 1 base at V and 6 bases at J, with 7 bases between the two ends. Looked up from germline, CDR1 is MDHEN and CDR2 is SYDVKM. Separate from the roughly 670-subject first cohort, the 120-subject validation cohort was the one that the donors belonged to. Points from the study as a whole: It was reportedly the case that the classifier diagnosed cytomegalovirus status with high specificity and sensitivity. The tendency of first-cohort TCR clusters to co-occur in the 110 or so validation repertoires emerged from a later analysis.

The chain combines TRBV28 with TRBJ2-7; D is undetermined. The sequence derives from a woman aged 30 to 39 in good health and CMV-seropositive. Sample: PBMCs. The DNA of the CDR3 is TGTGCCAGCAGTTTATTACCCAGCGAGCAGTACTTC. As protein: CASSLLPSEQYF.